Presented here are 27 T cell receptor beta chains from one specimen sequenced in a study of blood T cells in healthy people across ages. The second PCR ran about 6 to 12 cycles with a sample-barcoded 5' primer and J-beta primers. From the 5' RACE reads, TCRdb called clonotypes with MiXCR, one entry per CDR3 protein. The data show some 900,000 distinct CDR3 sequences, 25% to 30% seen once. Sequenced: blood. The receptors here all came from a woman aged 80 or over in good health.

This clonotype was seen a few times. The chain has TRBV7-2 and TRBJ2-5; TRBD1 might be the D (5 bases). The DNA end is a closer match to TRBJ2-7, so the J assignment may be wrong. CDR1 SGHTA and CDR2 FQGNSA come from the germline V gene. The CDR3 length is 14 residues. The CDR3 reads CASSLQGSFDEQYF. The DNA for the CDR3 is TGTGCCAGCAGCCTCCAGGGTTCCTTCGACGAGCAGTACTTC.

This clonotype was picked up many times. V usage is TRBV5-1 and J usage is TRBJ2-3, with TRBD1 as a possible D gene (6 bases). This CDR3 has 15 residues. The V and J ends lost 4 bases and 3 bases respectively, with 15 bases between them. Germline V gives CDR1 SGHRS, CDR2 YFSETQ. The CDR3 DNA follows: TGCGCCAGCAGCCCTACAGGGTCTTGGACAGATACGCAGTATTTT. Its translation is CASSPTGSWTDTQYF.

In the case of this clonotype: One end of the junction fails to match germline, which may point to a read error. The gene calls are TRBV6-2 or TRBV6-3 and TRBJ2-5, with D possibly being TRBD1 or TRBD2 (6 bases each). The CDR3 spans 14 residues. CDR1 and CDR2 from the germline V gene are MNHEY and SVGEGT. CDR3 DNA: TGTGCCAGCAGTTACAGGGGGGATCAAGAGATCCAGTACTTC. It codes for CASSYRGDQEIQYF.

This clonotype was seen repeatedly, ten times or more. CDR3: CASRSGGPGPYEQYF. CDR3 in DNA: TGTGCCAGCCGGTCGGGGGGGCCTGGGCCCTACGAGCAGTACTTC. The genes are TRBV5-4 and TRBJ2-7; 8 bases are a match to TRBD2. The CDR3 is 15 amino acids. V lost 7 bases, J lost 2 bases, and 11 bases stayed unmatched. CDR1 SGHNT and CDR2 YYREEE come from the germline V gene (reference sequence).

This clonotype came up many times. This chain connects TRBV20-1 to TRBJ2-3, with 7 nucleotides matching TRBD2. The CDR3 extends over 13 amino acids. From germline, CDR1 is DFQATT and CDR2 SNEGSKA (reference sequence). V gave up 7 bases and J gave up 2 bases; unmatched junction bases: 6. The CDR3 nucleotides read TGCAGTGTACCGCTAGCGGTCACAGATACGCAGTATTTT. Translating it yields CSVPLAVTDTQYF.

This clonotype has at least ten counts. The chain uses TRBV3-1 and TRBJ2-1; maybe TRBD1 (6 bases). This CDR3 contains 18 residues. Deletions cut 1 base from V and 0 bases from J, with 16 bases between. Germline V CDR1 and CDR2: LGHDT, YNNKEL (reference sequence). This CDR3 reads CASSQVYREKSSYNEQFF. CDR3 nucleotides: TGTGCCAGCAGCCAAGTGTACAGGGAGAAGAGCTCCTACAATGAGCAGTTCTTC.

This clonotype was counted at least ten times. The chain has TRBV3-1 and TRBJ2-5; TRBD2 might be the D (5 bases). Germline assignment: CDR1 LGHDT and CDR2 YNNKEL (reference sequence). V was shortened by 8 bases and J by 2 bases, with 9 bases between the two germline ends. The CDR3 has 12 residues. Here the CDR3 DNA reads TGTGCCAGCCGCAGCGGTCAAGAGACCCAGTACTTC. It is translated as CASRSGQETQYF.

This clonotype has ten or more counts. The chain joins TRBV9 to TRBJ2-7, with D tentatively TRBD2 (5 bases). There are 12 residues in the CDR3. V lost 4 bases, J lost 9 bases, and 14 bases lay in between. CDR1 and CDR2 (germline): SGDLS, YYNGEE. The CDR3 spells CASSSTSTRQYF. The CDR3 region has the DNA TGTGCCAGCAGCTCAACTAGTACACGGCAGTACTTC.

V usage is TRBV6-6 and J usage is TRBJ1-5; D not certain. Trimming cost V 0 bases and J 0 bases, with 9 bases left between them. Germline V CDR1 and CDR2: MNHNY, SVGAGI (reference sequence). This CDR3 has 16 amino acids. CDR3 loop: CASSYSDKHSNQPQHF. DNA of the CDR3: TGTGCCAGCAGTTACTCTGACAAGCATAGCAATCAGCCCCAGCATTTT.

This clonotype was picked up many times. The chain employs TRBV5-1 and TRBJ1-5, with D unclear. The CDR3 sequence is 15 residues long. Germline loops: CDR1 SGHRS, CDR2 YFSETQ. V was clipped by 0 bases and J by 0 bases, with 7 bases between them. The CDR3 loop is CASSLAGYSNQPQHF. CDR3 DNA sequence: TGCGCCAGCAGCTTGGCCGGGTATAGCAATCAGCCCCAGCATTTT.

Concerning this clonotype: With a much larger clone just one base away, this may be a read error. The chain links TRBV3-1 to TRBJ2-1; TRBD2 might be the D (6 bases). There are 17 residues in the CDR3. The ends were cut back, 0 bases at V and 2 bases at J, with 14 bases in the middle. Looked up from germline, CDR1 is LGHDT and CDR2 is YNNKEL (reference sequence). CDR3 in DNA: TGTGCCAGCAGCCAAGACGGCCGAGCGGGTACCTACAATGAGCAGTTCTTC. Its protein is CASSQDGRAGTYNEQFF.

This clonotype was seen only a few times. CDR3 in amino acids: CSVDGTGAGGAEAFF. CDR3 nucleotide sequence: TGCAGCGTTGACGGGACAGGGGCGGGAGGGGCTGAAGCTTTCTTT. The rearrangement uses TRBV29-1 and TRBJ1-1, with 10 bases fitting TRBD1. CDR3 length: 15 amino acids. Germline loops: CDR1 SQVTM, CDR2 ANQGSEA. Losses at the gene ends were 3 bases for V and 6 bases for J; bases not matched to a gene: 10.

This clonotype has at least ten counts. The gene calls are TRBV7-2 and TRBJ2-5; D remains ambiguous. Germline V gene lookup returns CDR1 SGHTA and CDR2 FQGNSA. Trimming pared 4 bases from V and 2 bases from J, leaving 14 bases between. This CDR3 has 15 amino acids. The CDR3 reads CASSSQQTFQETQYF. CDR3 sequence (DNA): TGTGCCAGCAGCTCCCAACAGACATTTCAAGAGACCCAGTACTTC.

Concerning this clonotype itself: A read error may be the cause here, since a much bigger clone is one base away. The chain combines TRBV14 with TRBJ2-5, with D perhaps TRBD2 (6 bases). Germline-derived CDR1 and CDR2 are SGHDN and FVKESK. The germline V and J ends were trimmed by 2 bases and 12 bases, with 13 bases remaining between them. The CDR3 extends over 12 amino acids. CDR3 nucleotides: TGTGCCAGCAGCCAACAGGGACTCAGGGAGTACTTC. Its protein is CASSQQGLREYF.

This clonotype showed up just a few times. The genes are TRBV4-3 and TRBJ2-1; D is unclear. This CDR3 comprises 16 residues. With 1 base removed from V and 2 bases from J, the gap between germline ends came to 12 bases. Germline CDR1 is LGHNA and CDR2 is YSLEER. The CDR3 coding sequence is TGCGCCAGCAGCCAAGGGCTAACGGAAACCTACAATGAGCAGTTCTTC. Translation: CASSQGLTETYNEQFF.

In this sample, this clonotype turned up many times. The chain combines TRBV20-1 with TRBJ2-3; 9 nucleotides align to TRBD2. The junction had 3 bases not matched to a gene; V was cut back by 6 bases and J by 2 bases. This CDR3 contains 13 residues. Germline CDR1 and CDR2: DFQATT and SNEGSKA (reference sequence). The CDR3 region is CSATSGNTDTQYF. In DNA form, the CDR3 reads TGCAGTGCGACTAGCGGAAACACAGATACGCAGTATTTT.

The rearrangement links TRBV7-3 to TRBJ2-1, with 9 bases matching TRBD2. This CDR3 is built from 15 residues. V dropped 5 bases and J dropped 6; count of bases not matched to a gene: 8. Germline assignment: CDR1 SGHTA and CDR2 FQGTGA. CDR3 sequence reads: CASSILRGGSNEQFF. In DNA, the CDR3 is TGTGCCAGCAGCATTTTGCGGGGGGGTTCCAATGAGCAGTTCTTC.

This clonotype is a singleton in its sample. This may arise from a read error, as a much more abundant clone is one base away. The chain employs TRBV6-2 or TRBV6-3 and TRBJ1-5; unclear D gene. Deletions cut 4 bases from V and 2 bases from J, with 18 bases between. This CDR3 has 17 amino acids. The germline V gene has CDR1 MNHEY and CDR2 SVGEGT. CDR3 loop: CASSCHRSTRGNQPQHF. In DNA form, the CDR3 reads TGTGCCAGCAGTTGCCACCGCAGCACAAGGGGCAATCAGCCCCAGCATTTT.

Remarks on this clonotype: This may come from a read error, since a much larger clone is one base off. The chain joins TRBV12-3 or TRBV12-4 to TRBJ2-3; 11 bases are a match to TRBD1. Unmatched junction bases numbered 8, after V lost 4 bases and J lost 2 bases. The CDR3 totals 17 residues. The CDR3 region is CASSYRTGGILTDTQYF. CDR3 bases: TGTGCCAGCAGTTACCGGACAGGGGGCATTCTCACAGATACGCAGTATTTT.

As to this clonotype: One end of the junction does not line up with germline, which may come from a read error. CDR3 bases: TGCGCCAGCAGCTTGGATAGTTCCTACAATGAGCAGGTCTTC. Translated, it gives CASSLDSSYNEQVF. The chain recombines TRBV5-1 with TRBJ2-1, with D unclear. The CDR3 has 14 residues. Germline CDR1 SGHRS, CDR2 YFSETQ.

On this clonotype: A much larger clone lies a single base off, so this may be a read error. The chain joins TRBV7-2 to TRBJ1-2; D perhaps matches TRBD1 (5 bases). Germline V CDR1 and CDR2: SGHTA, FQGNSA. The CDR3 is 16 residues long. The CDR3 region is CASSLSGQGVSSGCTF. DNA of the CDR3: TGTGCCAGCAGCTTATCAGGTCAAGGGGTCAGTAGCGGCTGCACCTTC.

This clonotype was counted at least ten times. This chain links TRBV7-8 with TRBJ2-5; D perhaps matches TRBD1 (6 bases). CDR1 and CDR2 from the germline V gene are SGHVS and FQNEAQ. With 3 bases removed from V and 1 base from J, the gap between germline ends came to 12 bases. This CDR3 contains 15 residues. This CDR3 reads CASSFRDKIQETQYF. CDR3 nucleotides: TGTGCCAGCAGCTTTAGGGACAAGATCCAAGAGACCCAGTACTTC.

J is TRBJ2-7 and V is TRBV12-3 or TRBV12-4; D is unclear. Trimming shortened V by 1 base and J by 6 bases, and 13 bases separated the two germline ends. This CDR3 region has 14 residues. CDR3 sequence (DNA): TGTGCCAGCAGTTTAGGGGTAGGGTTCCGCGAGCAGTACTTC. Translated, it gives CASSLGVGFREQYF.

This clonotype was seen a few times. This clone may be a read error of a much larger clone one base away. The chain joins TRBV2 to TRBJ2-4; D gene uncertain. This CDR3 comprises 11 residues. Germline loops: CDR1 SNHLY, CDR2 FYNNEI. The V end was cut by 2 bases, the J end by 4 bases, with 0 bases between. CDR3 protein: CASSEKNIQYF. The CDR3 nucleotides are TGTGCCAGCAGTGAAAAAAACATTCAGTACTTC. Combining the CDR3 with reference TRBV2 and TRBJ2-4 gives the whole variable domain EPEVTQTPSHQVTQMGQEVILRCVPISNHLYFYWYRQILGQKVEFLVSFYNNEISEKSEIFDDQFSVERPDGSNFTLKIRSTKLEDSAMYFCASSEKNIQYFGAGTRLSVL.

In this sample, this clonotype turned up many times. A much bigger clone sits one base away, suggesting this may be a read error. The chain couples TRBV7-2 to TRBJ2-5; 8 bases are a match to TRBD2. The CDR3 is made up of 15 amino acids. With 0 bases clipped from V and 11 bases from J, the junction kept 11 bases outside the gene matches. Germline assignment: CDR1 SGHTA and CDR2 FQGNSA. The DNA for the CDR3 is TGTGCCAGCAGCTTAGCGGGCGGGGGGTACAATGAGCAGTACTTC. Translated: CASSLAGGGYNEQYF.

This clonotype was seen repeatedly, ten times or more. The V gene is TRBV12-3 or TRBV12-4, the J gene TRBJ2-1, with D uncertain. Deletions cut 5 bases from V and 0 bases from J, with 11 bases between. The CDR3 is made up of 15 amino acids. Here the CDR3 DNA reads TGTGCCAGCAGTACTCAGGTGAGCTCCTACAATGAGCAGTTCTTC. It translates to CASSTQVSSYNEQFF.

V usage is TRBV9 and J usage is TRBJ2-2; D is tentatively TRBD1 or TRBD2 (6 bases each). The V and J ends lost 1 base and 4 bases respectively, with 14 bases between them. Germline values: CDR1 SGDLS, CDR2 YYNGEE. The length of the CDR3 is 16 residues. The CDR3 DNA reads as TGTGCCAGCAGCGTAAAGGGGGGCACGGGCACCGGGGAGCTGTTTTTT. It yields the protein CASSVKGGTGTGELFF.